A single sample gave rise to the 5 T cell receptor beta chains below, sequenced in a study of T cell responses to AZD1222 COVID-19 vaccine. Method: immunoSEQ multiplex PCR; TCRdb's copy keeps in-frame clones and lacks some. The table has 80,000 to 100,000 clones, roughly 88% seen once. Source: peripheral blood, taken on day 0 of AZD1222 vaccination. These receptors originate from an adult in good health.

This clone was recorded only once. The rearrangement uses TRBV2 and TRBJ2-7; D might be TRBD2 (6 bases). Trimming stripped 5 bases from V and 2 bases from J, with 13 bases between. This CDR3 region has 14 residues. Germline-derived CDR1 and CDR2 are SNHLY and FYNNEI. The CDR3: CASSTTSTAYEQYF. The DNA of the CDR3 is TGTGCCAGCAGTACGACTAGTACGGCCTACGAGCAGTACTTC.

The sample holds one count of this clone. This chain links TRBV4-1 with TRBJ2-1, with TRBD2 matching over 15 bases. The J segment lost 3 bases and the V segment lost 2 bases, leaving 5 bases of the junction unmatched. Germline V CDR1 and CDR2: MGHRA, YSYEKL. The CDR3 covers 18 residues. The chain's CDR3 is CASSQSQGLAGGYNEQFF. DNA of the CDR3: TGCGCCAGCAGCCAATCACAGGGACTAGCGGGGGGCTACAATGAGCAGTTCTTC.

The rearrangement links TRBV6-4 to TRBJ2-3; 9 bases agree with TRBD2. V shed 0 bases and J 6 bases; nucleotides not matched to a gene: 7. This CDR3 contains 16 residues. Germline assignment: CDR1 MRHNA and CDR2 SNTAGT. DNA of the CDR3: TGTGCCAGCAGTGACTCCGGCGGGGGGGCGGTTGATACGCAGTATTTT. Its translation is CASSDSGGGAVDTQYF.

The V call is TRBV9, the J call TRBJ2-3, with D unclear. The V gene's germline CDR1 is SGDLS and CDR2 YYNGEE. This CDR3 has 16 residues. Trimming shortened V by 0 bases and J by 5 bases, and 16 bases separated the two germline ends. Here the CDR3 reads CASSVEMGIGKDTQYF. The CDR3 bases are TGTGCCAGCAGCGTAGAAATGGGAATTGGGAAAGATACGCAGTATTTT.

The chain uses TRBV30 and TRBJ1-4; 7 bases agree with TRBD1. This CDR3 contains 14 residues. The germline V gene encodes CDR1 GTSNPN and CDR2 SVGIG (reference sequence). V gave up 4 bases and J gave up 5 bases; unmatched junction bases: 7. CDR3 nucleotide sequence: TGTGCCTGGAACCTGAGGACAGGCAATGAAAAACTGTTTTTT. This encodes CAWNLRTGNEKLFF. Supplemented by reference TRBV30 and TRBJ1-4, the full variable domain reads SQTIHQWPATLVQPVGSPLSLECTVEGTSNPNLYWYRQAAGRGLQLLFYSVGIGQISSEVPQNLSASRPQDRQFILSSKKLLLSDSGFYLCAWNLRTGNEKLFFGSGTQLSVL.